Shown below are 2 T cell receptor beta chains from a single sample sequenced in a study of shared clonotypes between healthy human individuals. Clones were sequenced by immunoSEQ multiplex PCR, and TCRdb holds only the in-frame ones, with some missing. In the table there are about 480,000 clones, 75% to 80% of which are singletons. The source material was PBMCs. Every receptor here comes from a woman aged 40 to 55 in good health. Some clones in this sample may be carry-over from other donors' samples.

This rearrangement joins TRBV4-3 to TRBJ2-3; TRBD1 might be the D (5 bases). The CDR3 is made up of 16 amino acids. V lost 4 bases and J lost 0, with 14 bases in between. The V gene's germline CDR1 is LGHNA and CDR2 YSLEER. This CDR3 reads CASSPSSWTSTDTQYF. CDR3 DNA: TGCGCCAGCAGCCCATCCAGCTGGACAAGCACAGATACGCAGTATTTT.

This chain joins TRBV5-1 and TRBJ2-7; D may be TRBD1 or TRBD2 (5 bases each). The V gene lost 0 bases and the J gene lost 3 bases, with 13 bases spanning the gap. Per germline, CDR1 SGHRS and CDR2 YFSETQ. CDR3 length: 15 amino acids. The CDR3 DNA reads TGCGCCAGCAGCTTGGATGGGACGGAACTCTACGAGCAGTACTTC. Amino acid sequence: CASSLDGTELYEQYF.